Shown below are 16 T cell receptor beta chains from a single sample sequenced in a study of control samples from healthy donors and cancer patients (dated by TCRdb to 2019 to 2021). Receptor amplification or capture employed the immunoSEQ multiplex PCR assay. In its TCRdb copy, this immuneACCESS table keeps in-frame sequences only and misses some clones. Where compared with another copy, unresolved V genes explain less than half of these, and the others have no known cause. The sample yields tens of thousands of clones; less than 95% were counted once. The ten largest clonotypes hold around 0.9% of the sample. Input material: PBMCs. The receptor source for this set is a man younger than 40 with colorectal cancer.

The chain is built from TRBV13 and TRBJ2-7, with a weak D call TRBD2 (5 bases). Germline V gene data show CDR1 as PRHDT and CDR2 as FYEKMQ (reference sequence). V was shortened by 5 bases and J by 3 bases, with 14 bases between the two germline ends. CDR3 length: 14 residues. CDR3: CASSPSGYFYEQYF. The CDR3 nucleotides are TGTGCCAGCAGCCCAAGCGGCTATTTCTACGAGCAGTACTTC.

This CDR3 is CAWSIQEYDGYTF. In DNA form, the CDR3 reads TGTGCCTGGAGTATCCAGGAATACGATGGCTACACCTTC. V usage is TRBV30 and J usage is TRBJ1-2, with no clear D. The length of the CDR3 is 13 residues. Trimming took 2 bases from V and 6 from J, leaving 13 bases between them. Germline loops: CDR1 GTSNPN, CDR2 SVGIG (reference sequence).

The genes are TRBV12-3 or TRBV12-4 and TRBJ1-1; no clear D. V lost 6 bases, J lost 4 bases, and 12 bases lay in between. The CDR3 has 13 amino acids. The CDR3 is CASRRGGSTEAFF. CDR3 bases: TGTGCCAGCAGACGTGGCGGGAGCACTGAAGCTTTCTTT.

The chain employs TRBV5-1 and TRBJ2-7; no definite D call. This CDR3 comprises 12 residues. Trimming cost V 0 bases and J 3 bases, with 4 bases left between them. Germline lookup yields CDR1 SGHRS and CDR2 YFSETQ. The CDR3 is CASSLEGYEQYF. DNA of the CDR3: TGCGCCAGCAGCTTGGAGGGCTACGAGCAGTACTTC. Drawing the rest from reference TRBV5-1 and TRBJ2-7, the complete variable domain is KAGVTQTPRYLIKTRGQQVTLSCSPISGHRSVSWYQQTPGQGLQFLFEYFSETQRNKGNFPGRFSGRQFSNSRSEMNVSTLELGDSALYLCASSLEGYEQYFGPGTRLTVT.

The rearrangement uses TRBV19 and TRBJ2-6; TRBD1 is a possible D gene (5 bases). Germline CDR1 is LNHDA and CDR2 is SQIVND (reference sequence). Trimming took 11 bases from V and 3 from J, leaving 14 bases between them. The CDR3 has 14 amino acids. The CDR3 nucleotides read TGTGCCGCAGGGTACTTAGGTGGGGCCAACGTCCTGACTTTC. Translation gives CAAGYLGGANVLTF.

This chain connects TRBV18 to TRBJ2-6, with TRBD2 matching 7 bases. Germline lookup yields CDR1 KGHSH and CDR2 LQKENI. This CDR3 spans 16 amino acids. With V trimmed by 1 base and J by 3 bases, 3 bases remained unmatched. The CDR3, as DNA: TGTGCCAGCTCACCACGAGCGGGGCTTGGGGCCAACGTCCTGACTTTC. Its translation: CASSPRAGLGANVLTF.

This chain's CDR3 is CASSPEPTRVSYEQYF. The CDR3 DNA sequence: TGTGCCAGCAGCCCTGAACCGACTAGGGTCTCCTACGAGCAGTACTTC. V and J are TRBV7-2 and TRBJ2-7, with TRBD2 as a possible D gene (6 bases). Looked up from germline, CDR1 is SGHTA and CDR2 is FQGNSA. The CDR3 is 16 amino acids. The V end lost 5 bases, the J end lost 0 bases, and 17 bases lay between the germline ends.

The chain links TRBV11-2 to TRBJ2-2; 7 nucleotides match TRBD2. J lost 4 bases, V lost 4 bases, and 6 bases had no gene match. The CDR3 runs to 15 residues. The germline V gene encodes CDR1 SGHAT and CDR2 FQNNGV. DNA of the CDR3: TGTGCCAGCAGCTCTCGGACTAGTGGCACCGGGGAGCTGTTTTTT. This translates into CASSSRTSGTGELFF.

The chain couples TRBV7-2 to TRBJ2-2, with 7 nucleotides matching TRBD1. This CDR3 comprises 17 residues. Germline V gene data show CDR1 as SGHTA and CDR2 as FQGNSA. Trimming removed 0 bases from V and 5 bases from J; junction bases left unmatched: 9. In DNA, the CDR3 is TGTGCCAGCAGCTTAGCAATAGACAGGGTCCATACCGGGGAGCTGTTTTTT. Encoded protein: CASSLAIDRVHTGELFF. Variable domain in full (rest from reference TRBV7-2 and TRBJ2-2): GAGVSQSPSNKVTEKGKDVELRCDPISGHTALYWYRQSLGQGLEFLIYFQGNSAPDKSGLPSDRFSAERTGGSVSTLTIQRTQQEDSAVYLCASSLAIDRVHTGELFFGEGSRLTVL.

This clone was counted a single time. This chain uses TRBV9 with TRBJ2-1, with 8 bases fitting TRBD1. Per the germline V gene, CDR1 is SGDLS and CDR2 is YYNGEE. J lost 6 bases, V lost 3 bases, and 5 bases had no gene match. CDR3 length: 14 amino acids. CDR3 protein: CASSATGDSNEQFF. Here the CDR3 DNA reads TGTGCCAGCAGCGCGACAGGGGATTCCAATGAGCAGTTCTTC.

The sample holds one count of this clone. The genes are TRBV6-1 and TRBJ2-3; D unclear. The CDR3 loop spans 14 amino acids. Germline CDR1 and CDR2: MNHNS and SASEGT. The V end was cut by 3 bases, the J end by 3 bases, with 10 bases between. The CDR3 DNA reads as TGTGCCAGCAGTGACGAAGTAGTTACAGATACGCAGTATTTT. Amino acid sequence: CASSDEVVTDTQYF.

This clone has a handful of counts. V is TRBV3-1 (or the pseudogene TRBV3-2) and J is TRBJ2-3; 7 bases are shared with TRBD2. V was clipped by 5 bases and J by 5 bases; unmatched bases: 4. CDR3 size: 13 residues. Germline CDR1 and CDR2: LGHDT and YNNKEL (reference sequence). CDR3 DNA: TGTGCCAGCAGCGCGGCGGGGGAAGATACGCAGTATTTT. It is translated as CASSAAGEDTQYF.

DNA of the CDR3: TGCGCCAGCAGCCAAGTAGTACGTCCAGATACGCAGTATTTT. Encoded protein: CASSQVVRPDTQYF. This chain connects TRBV4-1 to TRBJ2-3; no firm D call. The V gene's germline CDR1 is MGHRA and CDR2 YSYEKL. V was pared by 1 base and J by 4 bases, with 9 bases between. The CDR3 runs to 14 residues.

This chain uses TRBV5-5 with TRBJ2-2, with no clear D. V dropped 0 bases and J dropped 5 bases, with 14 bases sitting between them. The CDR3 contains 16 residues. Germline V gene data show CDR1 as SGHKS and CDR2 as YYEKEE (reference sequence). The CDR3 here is CASSLDPRAQTGELFF. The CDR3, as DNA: TGTGCCAGCAGCTTGGACCCTCGAGCACAAACCGGGGAGCTGTTTTTT.

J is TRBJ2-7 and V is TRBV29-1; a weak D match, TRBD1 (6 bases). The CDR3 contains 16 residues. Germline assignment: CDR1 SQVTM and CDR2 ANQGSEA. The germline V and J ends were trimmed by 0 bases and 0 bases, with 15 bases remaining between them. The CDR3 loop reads CSVEDPGTKLSYEQYV. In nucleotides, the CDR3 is TGCAGCGTTGAAGATCCGGGGACAAAGCTCTCCTACGAGCAGTACGTC.

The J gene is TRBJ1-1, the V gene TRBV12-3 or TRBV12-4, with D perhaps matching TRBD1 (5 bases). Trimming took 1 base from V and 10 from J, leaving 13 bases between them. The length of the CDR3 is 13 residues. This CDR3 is CASSLEGTGRAFF. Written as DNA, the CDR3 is TGTGCCAGCAGTTTAGAAGGGACGGGGAGAGCTTTCTTT.